The text below deals with one TCR beta chain. The antigen is unknown. CDR1 is SGDLS, CDR2 YYNGEE, per germline. The CDR3 is made up of 18 amino acids. The V end was cut by 1 base, the J end by 4 bases, with 23 bases between. These data originate in a study of T cell responses to AZD1222 COVID-19 vaccine. Assay: immunoSEQ multiplex PCR; the TCRdb copy retains only in-frame clones and omits some. Of some 110,000 clones listed, more than 80% are singletons. Findings and caveats of the study: Breadth and depth of Spike-specific TCRs rose after two AZD1222 doses. Clonal diversity was possibly underestimated; the donors were predominantly white British and more often female.

V gene TRBV9 combines with J gene TRBJ2-5; possibly TRBD1 for D (6 bases). The sample in question was peripheral blood, obtained on day 0 of AZD1222 vaccination. The TCR sequence derives from an adult in good health. CDR3 sequence reads: CASSVHPGARVVGETQYF. As DNA, the CDR3 is TGTGCCAGCAGCGTACATCCAGGGGCAAGGGTGGTAGGAGAGACCCAGTACTTC.